The clone carrying this T cell receptor beta chain was recorded at least ten times. Antigen specificity is unknown. This sample is drawn from a study of Ad26.COV2.S vaccination and SARS-CoV-2 variants. The sample's treatment: approximately 18 received Ad26.COV2.S at low or high dose, single or two shots; about 5 received placebo; per-sample allocation not given. Sampling occurred on day 63 after the first vaccine or placebo injection. Study-wide findings and caveats: It was vaccine recipients, not placebo recipients, who had the higher spike-specific TCR breadth.

Measured with immunoSEQ multiplex PCR; TCRdb has only the in-frame clones, and not every one. The top ten hold about 1.5% of the sample, which has roughly 700,000 clones, 89% seen once. The source was peripheral blood, collected in a trial of Ad26.COV2.S vaccine versus placebo. This receptor was identified in a person aged 18-60 years who received the Ad26.COV2.S COVID-19 vaccine or a placebo.

The CDR3 nucleotides read TGTGCCAGCAGCTTTCAAGTTGGACTAGCGGGAGACGAGCAGTACTTC. As protein: CASSFQVGLAGDEQYF. The rearrangement joins TRBV7-8 to TRBJ2-7; 13 bases match TRBD2. V lost 3 bases and J lost 5; bases outside the gene matches: 7. The CDR3 is 16 residues long. The germline V gene encodes CDR1 SGHVS and CDR2 FQNEAQ.